The source of this T cell receptor (beta chain) is a study of T cells in Graves' hyperthyroidism and ophthalmopathy. The source material, RNA transcripts, was used to amplify TCR beta CDR3 regions. The HTBI primer set was used in a first-round RT-PCR of the TCR CDR3. TCRdb re-analysed the multiplex PCR reads in MiXCR, keeping a single row per CDR3 protein. The sample yields around 380,000 distinct CDR3 sequences, less than 15% seen once. The V and J ends lost 10 bases and 7 bases, in that order; junction bases with no gene match: 5. Germline CDR1 ENHRY, CDR2 SYGVKD. The CDR3 consists of 13 residues. Sequencing used blood. The chain links TRBV10-3 to TRBJ1-4, with 11 bases lining up with TRBD1. The origin of this receptor is a young man with Graves' hyperthyroidism that later progressed to Graves' ophthalmopathy. CDR3 region: CATRDRGFEKLFF. For the CDR3, the DNA is TGTGCCACCCGGGACAGGGGGTTTGAAAAACTGTTTTTT.